This TCR beta chain was sequenced in a study of T cell repertoires in cytomegalovirus infection. Turning to the study itself: A matching HLA type, together with CMV infection, was signaled by public TCR beta signatures.

The trim removed 1 base at V and 2 bases at J, leaving 5 bases unmatched. This CDR3 region has 16 residues. Per the germline V gene, CDR1 is SNHLY and CDR2 is FYNNEI. Of note for this clonotype: Its specificity is not known.

TCRdb reanalysed the reads using MiXCR and keeps one entry per CDR3 protein. The sample has 300,000 to 400,000 distinct CDR3 sequences; over 15% are singletons. Notes on the study in general: Ex vivo, HLA-C-restricted CMV-specific TCR beta clonotypes prevailed over the rest of the response.

The chain uses TRBV2 and TRBJ2-7; 10 bases line up with TRBD2. Sequencing used PBMCs. The TCR sequence derives from a human donor in good health (CMV status not recorded). Some clones in this sample may be carry-over from other donors' samples. In nucleotides, the CDR3 is TGTGCCAGCAGTGAAGAGGTAGCGGGGGGAACCTACGAGCAGTACTTC. Protein sequence: CASSEEVAGGTYEQYF.